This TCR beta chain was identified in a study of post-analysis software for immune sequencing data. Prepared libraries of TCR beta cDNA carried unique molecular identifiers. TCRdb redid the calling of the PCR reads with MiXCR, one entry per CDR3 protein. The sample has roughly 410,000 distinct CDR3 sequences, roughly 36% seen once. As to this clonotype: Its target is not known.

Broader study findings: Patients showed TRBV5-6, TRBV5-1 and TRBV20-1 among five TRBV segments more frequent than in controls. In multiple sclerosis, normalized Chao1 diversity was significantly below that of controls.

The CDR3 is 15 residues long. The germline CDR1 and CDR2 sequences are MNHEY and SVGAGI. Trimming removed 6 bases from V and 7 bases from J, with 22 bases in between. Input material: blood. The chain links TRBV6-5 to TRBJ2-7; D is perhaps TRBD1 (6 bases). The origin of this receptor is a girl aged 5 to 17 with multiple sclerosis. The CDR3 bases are TGTGCCAGCAGGATCAGGGGTAATGCCTACAATGAGCAGTACTTC. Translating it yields CASRIRGNAYNEQYF.